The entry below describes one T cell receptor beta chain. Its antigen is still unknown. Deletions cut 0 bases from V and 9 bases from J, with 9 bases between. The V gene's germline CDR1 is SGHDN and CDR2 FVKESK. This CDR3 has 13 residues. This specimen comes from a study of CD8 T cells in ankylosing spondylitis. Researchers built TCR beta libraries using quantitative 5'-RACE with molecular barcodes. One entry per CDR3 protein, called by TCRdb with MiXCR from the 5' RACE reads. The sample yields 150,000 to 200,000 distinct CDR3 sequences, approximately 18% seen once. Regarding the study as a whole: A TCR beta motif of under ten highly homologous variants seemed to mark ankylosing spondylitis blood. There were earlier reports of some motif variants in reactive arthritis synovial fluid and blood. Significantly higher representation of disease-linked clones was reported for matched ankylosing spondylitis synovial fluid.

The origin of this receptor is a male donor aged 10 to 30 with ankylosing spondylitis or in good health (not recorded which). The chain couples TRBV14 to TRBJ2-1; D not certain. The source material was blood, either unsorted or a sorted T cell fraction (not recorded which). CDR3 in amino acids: CASSQEESVEQFF. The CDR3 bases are TGTGCCAGCAGCCAAGAGGAGAGCGTTGAGCAGTTCTTC.